This TCR beta chain was sequenced in a study of vaccination and CD4 T cells after COVID-19. Background on the study: Early (day 14) and late (days 161 to 241) post-vaccine samples came from three convalescent patients. Study-level results: Median SARS-CoV-2-reactive clonotypes rose from roughly 22 to 38, not significantly.

Regarding time point: late sampling 161 to 241 days after vaccination in three convalescent patients. Documented treatment: approximately nine-day PBMC culture with coronavirus spike peptide pools or control peptides (ViraFEST assay). ViraFEST expanded antigen-specific T cells with peptide pools, then sequenced TCRs. Concerning this clonotype itself: Its antigen is as yet unknown.

Sequence data for DNA of cultured CD4+ T cells were generated by the Oncomine TCR Beta short-read assay. Someone extracted genomic DNA from cultured CD4+ T cells. TCRdb reprocessed the PCR reads via MiXCR and lists one record per CDR3 protein. The data contain about 20,000 distinct CDR3 sequences, approximately 33% of them singletons. V shed 0 bases and J shed 0 bases, with 12 bases lying between them. This CDR3 region has 15 residues. Germline-derived CDR1 and CDR2 are DFQATT and SNEGSKA (reference sequence). Material: CD4+ T cells from blood, cultured in vitro, obtained about 7 months after SARS-CoV-2 vaccination. The chain recombines TRBV20-1 with TRBJ2-7; D gene unclear. This TCR derives from a human donor who had recovered from COVID-19. Here the CDR3 reads CSARETLGPSYEQYF. The CDR3 nucleotides are TGCAGTGCTAGAGAGACACTGGGTCCCTCCTACGAGCAGTACTTC.